This T cell receptor (beta chain) stems from a study of cytomegalovirus exposure and HLA in healthy donors. Study observations and caveats: The later analysis indicated that the majority of CMV-associated TCR beta chains appeared HLA-restricted.

This CDR3 comprises 18 residues. Germline values: CDR1 SGHDN, CDR2 FVKESK. V lost 4 bases, J lost 2 bases, and 10 bases stayed unmatched. This clone was observed a handful of times. Its antigen is currently unknown. Primers: 60 Vbeta forward and 13 Jbeta reverse. Profiling relied on immunoSEQ multiplex PCR, and the TCRdb table lists in-frame clones only, not all of them. Here the sample spans 150,000 to 200,000 clones, around 80% being singletons. The material sequenced was PBMCs. This clonotype originated in a woman aged 25-40 years in good health and CMV-seronegative. The V call is TRBV14, the J call TRBJ2-3; 12 bases agree with TRBD2. The CDR3 is CASSPWTSGAGYTDTQYF. The CDR3 nucleotides are TGTGCCAGCAGCCCATGGACTAGCGGGGCTGGGTACACAGATACGCAGTATTTT.